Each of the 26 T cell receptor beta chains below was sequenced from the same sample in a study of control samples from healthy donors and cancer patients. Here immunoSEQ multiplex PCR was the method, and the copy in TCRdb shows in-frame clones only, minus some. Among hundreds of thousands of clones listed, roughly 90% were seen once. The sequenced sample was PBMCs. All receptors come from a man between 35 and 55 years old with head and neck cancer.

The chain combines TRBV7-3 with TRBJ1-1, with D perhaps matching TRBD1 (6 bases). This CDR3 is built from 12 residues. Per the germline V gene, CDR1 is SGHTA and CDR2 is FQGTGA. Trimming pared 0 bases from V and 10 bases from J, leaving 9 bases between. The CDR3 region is CASSLTDRRAFF. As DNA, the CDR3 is TGTGCCAGCAGCTTAACGGACAGACGAGCTTTCTTT.

The DNA of the CDR3 is TGTGCCAGCAGCTTAGCGAGGGGGCCCCAAGAGACCCAGTACTTC. It yields the protein CASSLARGPQETQYF. The chain links TRBV7-6 to TRBJ2-5, with 7 bases fitting TRBD1. The trim removed 0 bases at V and 1 base at J, leaving 2 bases unmatched. Germline lookup yields CDR1 SGHVS and CDR2 FNYEAQ. This CDR3 is 15 amino acids long.

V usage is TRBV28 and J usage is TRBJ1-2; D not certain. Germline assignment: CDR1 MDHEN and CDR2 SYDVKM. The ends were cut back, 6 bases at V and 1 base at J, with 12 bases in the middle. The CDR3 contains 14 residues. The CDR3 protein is CASSPILNNYGYTF. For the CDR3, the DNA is TGTGCCAGCAGCCCCATTTTGAATAACTATGGCTACACCTTC.

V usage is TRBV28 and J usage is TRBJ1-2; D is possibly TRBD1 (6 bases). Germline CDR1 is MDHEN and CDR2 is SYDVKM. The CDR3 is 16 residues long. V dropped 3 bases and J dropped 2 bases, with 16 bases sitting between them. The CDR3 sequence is CASSFSPGQQNYGYTF. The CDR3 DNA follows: TGTGCCAGCAGTTTCTCTCCGGGACAACAAAACTATGGCTACACCTTC.

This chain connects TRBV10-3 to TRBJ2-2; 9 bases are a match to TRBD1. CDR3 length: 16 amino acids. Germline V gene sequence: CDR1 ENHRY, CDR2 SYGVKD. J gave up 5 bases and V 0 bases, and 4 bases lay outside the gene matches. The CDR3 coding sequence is TGTGCCATCAGTGAGTCTGAGGGACAGGGTACCGGGGAGCTGTTTTTT. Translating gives CAISESEGQGTGELFF.

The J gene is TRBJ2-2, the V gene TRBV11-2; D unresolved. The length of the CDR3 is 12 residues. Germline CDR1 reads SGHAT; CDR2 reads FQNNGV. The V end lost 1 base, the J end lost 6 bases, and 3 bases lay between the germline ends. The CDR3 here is CASSLGPGELFF. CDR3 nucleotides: TGTGCCAGCAGCTTAGGACCCGGGGAGCTGTTTTTT.

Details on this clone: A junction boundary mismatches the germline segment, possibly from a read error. CDR3 coding DNA: TGTGCTAGCAGCTCCGGGACAGCCTCCTACGAGCAGTACTTC. This gives the protein CASSSGTASYEQYF. The V and J genes are TRBV7-7 and TRBJ2-7; TRBD1 matches 7 bases. Germline V lookup: CDR1 SSHAT, CDR2 FNYEAQ (reference sequence). This CDR3 region has 14 residues.

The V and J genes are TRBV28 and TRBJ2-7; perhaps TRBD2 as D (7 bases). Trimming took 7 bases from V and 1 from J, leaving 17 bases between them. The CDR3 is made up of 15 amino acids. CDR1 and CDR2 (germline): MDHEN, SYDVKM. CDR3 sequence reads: CASTTTGGASYEQYF. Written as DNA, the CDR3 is TGTGCCAGCACTACTACGGGGGGCGCGTCCTACGAGCAGTACTTC.

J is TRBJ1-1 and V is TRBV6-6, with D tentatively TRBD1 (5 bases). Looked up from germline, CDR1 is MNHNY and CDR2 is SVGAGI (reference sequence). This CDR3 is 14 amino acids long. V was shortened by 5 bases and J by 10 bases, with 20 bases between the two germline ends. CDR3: CASSTGTVRDGAFF. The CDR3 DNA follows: TGTGCCAGCAGTACCGGGACTGTAAGAGATGGAGCTTTCTTT.

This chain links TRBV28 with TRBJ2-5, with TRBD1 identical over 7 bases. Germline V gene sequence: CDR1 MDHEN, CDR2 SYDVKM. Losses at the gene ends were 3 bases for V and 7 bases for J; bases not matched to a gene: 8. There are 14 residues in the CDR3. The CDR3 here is CASSLETGIGTQYF. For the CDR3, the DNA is TGTGCCAGCAGTTTGGAGACAGGGATTGGGACCCAGTACTTC.

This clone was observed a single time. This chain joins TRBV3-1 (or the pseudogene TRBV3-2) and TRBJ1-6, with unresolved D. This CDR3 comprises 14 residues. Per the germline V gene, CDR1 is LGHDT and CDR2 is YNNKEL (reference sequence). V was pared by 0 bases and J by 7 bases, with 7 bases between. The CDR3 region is CASSQDSRNSPLHF. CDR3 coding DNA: TGTGCCAGCAGCCAAGATTCGAGGAATTCACCCCTCCACTTT.

The CDR3 reads CATSPWTRQDNEQFF. The DNA for the CDR3 is TGTGCCACCAGCCCCTGGACTAGGCAAGACAATGAGCAGTTCTTC. This chain uses TRBV15 with TRBJ2-1; TRBD2 agrees at 7 bases. The CDR3 is made up of 15 amino acids. Germline V gene sequence: CDR1 LNHNV, CDR2 YYDKDF (reference sequence). Trimming cost V 5 bases and J 5 bases; bases outside gene matches: 9. Complete variable domain (other parts from reference TRBV15 and TRBJ2-1): DAMVIQNPRYQVTQFGKPVTLSCSQTLNHNVMYWYQQKSSQAPKLLFHYYDKDFNNEADTPDNFQSRRPNTSFCFLDIRSPGLGDTAMYLCATSPWTRQDNEQFFGPGTRLTVL.

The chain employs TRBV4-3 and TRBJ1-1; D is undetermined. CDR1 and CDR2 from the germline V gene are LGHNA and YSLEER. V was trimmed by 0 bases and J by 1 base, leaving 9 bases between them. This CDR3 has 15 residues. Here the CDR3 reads CASSQDETENTEAFF. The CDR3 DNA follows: TGCGCCAGCAGCCAAGACGAGACCGAGAACACTGAAGCTTTCTTT.

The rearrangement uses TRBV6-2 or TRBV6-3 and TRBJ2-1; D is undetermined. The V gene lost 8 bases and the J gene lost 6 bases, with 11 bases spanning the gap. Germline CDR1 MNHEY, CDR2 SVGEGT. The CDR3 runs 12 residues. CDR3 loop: CASCPPGNEQFF. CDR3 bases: TGTGCCAGCTGCCCTCCCGGCAATGAGCAGTTCTTC.

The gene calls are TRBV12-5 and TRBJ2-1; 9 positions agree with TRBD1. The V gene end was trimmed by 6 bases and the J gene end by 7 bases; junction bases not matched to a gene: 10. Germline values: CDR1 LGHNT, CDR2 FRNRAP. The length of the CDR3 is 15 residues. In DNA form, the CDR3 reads TGTGCTAGTGGGGCCGGGACAGGGAGTATGAATGAGCAGTTCTTC. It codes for CASGAGTGSMNEQFF.

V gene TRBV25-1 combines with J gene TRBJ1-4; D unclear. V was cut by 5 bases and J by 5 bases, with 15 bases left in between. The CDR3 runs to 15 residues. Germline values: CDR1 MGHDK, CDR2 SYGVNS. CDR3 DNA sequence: TGTGCCAGCAGTCCGCGTTTAGGGATAAATGAAAAACTGTTTTTT. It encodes CASSPRLGINEKLFF.

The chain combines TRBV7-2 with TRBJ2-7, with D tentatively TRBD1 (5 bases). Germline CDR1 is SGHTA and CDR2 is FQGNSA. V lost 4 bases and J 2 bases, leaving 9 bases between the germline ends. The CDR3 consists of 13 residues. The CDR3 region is CASSWGGTYEQYF. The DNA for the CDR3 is TGTGCCAGCAGCTGGGGCGGAACCTACGAGCAGTACTTC.

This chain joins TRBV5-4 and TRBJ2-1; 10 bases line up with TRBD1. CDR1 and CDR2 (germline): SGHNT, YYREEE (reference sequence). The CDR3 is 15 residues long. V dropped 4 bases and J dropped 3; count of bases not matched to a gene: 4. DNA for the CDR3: TGTGCCAGCAGCGCGGGACAGGGGTTCTACAATGAGCAGTTCTTC. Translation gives CASSAGQGFYNEQFF.

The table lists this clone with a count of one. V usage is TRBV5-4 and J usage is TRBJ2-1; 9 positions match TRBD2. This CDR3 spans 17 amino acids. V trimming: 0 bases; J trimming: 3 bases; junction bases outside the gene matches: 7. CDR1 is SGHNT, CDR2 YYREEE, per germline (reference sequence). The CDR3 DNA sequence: TGTGCCAGCAGCTTGGCTAGCGGGGCCCGGAACTACAATGAGCAGTTCTTC. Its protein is CASSLASGARNYNEQFF.

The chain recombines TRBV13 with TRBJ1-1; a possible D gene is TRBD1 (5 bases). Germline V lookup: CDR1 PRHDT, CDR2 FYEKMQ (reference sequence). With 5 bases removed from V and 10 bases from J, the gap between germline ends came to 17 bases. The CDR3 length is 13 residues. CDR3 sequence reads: CASSLEGGTVAFF. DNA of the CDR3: TGTGCCAGCAGCCTGGAGGGAGGGACGGTAGCTTTCTTT.

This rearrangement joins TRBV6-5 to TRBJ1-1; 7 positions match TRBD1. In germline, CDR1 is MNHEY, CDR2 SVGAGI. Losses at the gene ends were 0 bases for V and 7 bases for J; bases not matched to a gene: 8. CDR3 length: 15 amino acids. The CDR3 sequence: CASSYSKGGAGEAFF. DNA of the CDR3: TGTGCCAGCAGTTACTCGAAAGGGGGCGCAGGTGAAGCTTTCTTT.

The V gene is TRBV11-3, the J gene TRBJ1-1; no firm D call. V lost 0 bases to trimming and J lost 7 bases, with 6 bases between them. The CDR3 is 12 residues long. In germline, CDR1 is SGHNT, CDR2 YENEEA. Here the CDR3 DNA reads TGTGCCAGCAGCTTAGATCCCGATGAAGCTTTCTTT. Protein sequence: CASSLDPDEAFF.

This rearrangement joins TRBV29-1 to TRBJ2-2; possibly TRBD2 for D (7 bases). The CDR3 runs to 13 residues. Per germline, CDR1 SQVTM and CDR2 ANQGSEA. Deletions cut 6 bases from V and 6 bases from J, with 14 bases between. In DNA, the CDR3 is TGCAGCGTCGGGGGGCCCCTACCCGGGGAGCTGTTTTTT. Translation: CSVGGPLPGELFF.

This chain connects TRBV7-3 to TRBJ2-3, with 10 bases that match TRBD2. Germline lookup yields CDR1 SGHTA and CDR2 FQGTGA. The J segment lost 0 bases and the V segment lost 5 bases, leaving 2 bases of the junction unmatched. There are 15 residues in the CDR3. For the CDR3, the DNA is TGTGCCAGCAGCCTGACTAGCGGGAGCACAGATACGCAGTATTTT. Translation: CASSLTSGSTDTQYF.

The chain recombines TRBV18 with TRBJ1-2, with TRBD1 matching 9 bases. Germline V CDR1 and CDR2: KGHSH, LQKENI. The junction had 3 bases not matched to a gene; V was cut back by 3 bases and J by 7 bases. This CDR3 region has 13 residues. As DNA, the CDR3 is TGTGCCAGCTCACCTCCGGACAGGGGTGGCTACACCTTC. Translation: CASSPPDRGGYTF.

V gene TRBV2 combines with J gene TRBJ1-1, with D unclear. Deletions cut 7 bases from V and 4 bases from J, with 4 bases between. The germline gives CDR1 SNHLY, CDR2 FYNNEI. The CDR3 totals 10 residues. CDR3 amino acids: CASKATEAFF. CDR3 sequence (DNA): TGTGCCAGCAAGGCCACTGAAGCTTTCTTT.